A single sample gave rise to the 16 T cell receptor beta chains below, sequenced in a study of graft-versus-host responses after intestinal transplantation. Repertoires were generated with immunoSEQ multiplex PCR, while TCRdb's copy carries only in-frame clones and drops some. The table includes some 41,000 clones, roughly 93% detected once. The starting material was PBMCs, obtained around 720 days after intestinal transplantation. The receptors were gathered from a human patient who received an intestinal transplant, so some T cells may come from the graft donor.

The chain has TRBV5-1 and TRBJ2-1; 10 bases align to TRBD2. V gave up 1 base and J gave up 0 bases; unmatched junction bases: 7. Germline CDR1 reads SGHRS; CDR2 reads YFSETQ. The CDR3 sequence is 18 residues long. The CDR3 sequence is CASSLYGLAESSYNEQFF. CDR3 coding DNA: TGCGCCAGCAGCTTGTACGGACTAGCGGAGAGCTCCTACAATGAGCAGTTCTTC.

J is TRBJ2-5 and V is TRBV19; 15 bases map to TRBD2. J lost 11 bases, V lost 5 bases, and 15 bases had no gene match. Germline CDR1 is LNHDA and CDR2 is SQIVND (reference sequence). CDR3 length equals 17 residues. CDR3: CASSRRTSGGATREQYF. CDR3 in DNA: TGTGCCAGTAGTCGACGGACTAGCGGGGGGGCCACTCGGGAGCAGTACTTC. Full variable domain (remainder filled in from reference TRBV19 and TRBJ2-5): DGGITQSPKYLFRKEGQNVTLSCEQNLNHDAMYWYRQDPGQGLRLIYYSQIVNDFQKGDIAEGYSVSREKKESFPLTVTSAQKNPTAFYLCASSRRTSGGATREQYFGPGTRLLVL.

A single count supports this clone. The chain recombines TRBV7-9 with TRBJ2-2; 10 bases are shared with TRBD2. The germline V gene encodes CDR1 SEHNR and CDR2 FQNEAQ (reference sequence). This CDR3 region has 17 residues. V gave up 11 bases and J gave up 6 bases; unmatched junction bases: 18. CDR3: CASTLGVQREGSGELFF. In DNA, the CDR3 is TGTGCCTCGACCCTAGGGGTCCAGCGGGAGGGGTCCGGGGAGCTGTTTTTT.

This clone appeared once. The V and J genes are TRBV7-9 and TRBJ2-1; D is unclear. Trimming pared 2 bases from V and 1 base from J, leaving 12 bases between. The CDR3 has 16 residues. The germline CDR1 and CDR2 sequences are SEHNR and FQNEAQ (reference sequence). For the CDR3, the DNA is TGTGCCAGCAGCTTACTCAGTTTGAGTTCCTACAATGAGCAGTTCTTC. This encodes CASSLLSLSSYNEQFF.

This clone was detected a few times. V and J are TRBV7-9 and TRBJ1-6; 11 bases are a match to TRBD1. Germline loops: CDR1 SEHNR, CDR2 FQNEAQ (reference sequence). This CDR3 has 15 amino acids. V lost 5 bases and J lost 7; bases outside the gene matches: 4. CDR3 sequence: CASSHGDRGNSPLHF. For the CDR3, the DNA is TGTGCCAGCAGCCACGGGGACAGGGGGAATTCACCCCTCCACTTT.

The chain links TRBV5-1 to TRBJ1-2; TRBD1 aligns across 7 bases. The J segment lost 4 bases and the V segment lost 2 bases, leaving 5 bases of the junction unmatched. Germline CDR1 is SGHRS and CDR2 is YFSETQ. The CDR3 runs 14 residues. CDR3 in amino acids: CASSFSGGAYGYTF. The CDR3 DNA reads TGCGCCAGCAGCTTTTCAGGGGGGGCCTATGGCTACACCTTC.

The gene calls are TRBV5-4 and TRBJ2-5; TRBD2 aligns across 12 bases. The germline gives CDR1 SGHNT, CDR2 YYREEE (reference sequence). V lost 0 bases and J lost 5; bases outside the gene matches: 14. The CDR3 is 19 residues long. The CDR3 sequence: CASSLAGLAGGPFGETQYF. The CDR3 DNA reads TGTGCCAGCAGCTTGGCAGGTCTAGCGGGGGGGCCGTTCGGGGAGACCCAGTACTTC. Combining the CDR3 with reference TRBV5-4 and TRBJ2-5 gives the whole variable domain ETGVTQSPTHLIKTRGQQVTLRCSSQSGHNTVSWYQQALGQGPQFIFQYYREEENGRGNFPPRFSGLQFPNYSSELNVNALELDDSALYLCASSLAGLAGGPFGETQYFGPGTRLLVL.

The chain carries TRBV5-6 and TRBJ2-4; the match to TRBD2 covers 10 bases. Germline CDR1 is SGHDT and CDR2 is YYEEEE. Losses at the gene ends were 2 bases for V and 0 bases for J; bases not matched to a gene: 2. The CDR3 runs to 16 residues. The CDR3 protein is CASSLRLAGAKNIQYF. DNA for the CDR3: TGTGCCAGCAGCTTAAGACTAGCGGGAGCCAAAAACATTCAGTACTTC. The whole variable domain, filled in from reference TRBV5-6 and TRBJ2-4, reads DAGVTQSPTHLIKTRGQQVTLRCSPKSGHDTVSWYQQALGQGPQFIFQYYEEEERQRGNFPDRFSGHQFPNYSSELNVNALLLGDSALYLCASSLRLAGAKNIQYFGAGTRLSVL.

The chain employs TRBV13 and TRBJ2-3, with TRBD1 matching 9 bases. This CDR3 region has 15 residues. Germline lookup yields CDR1 PRHDT and CDR2 FYEKMQ (reference sequence). V dropped 5 bases and J dropped 3; count of bases not matched to a gene: 6. The CDR3 nucleotides read TGTGCCAGCAGCCACCCCGGGACAGGGACAGATACGCAGTATTTT. Translation: CASSHPGTGTDTQYF.

The chain employs TRBV19 and TRBJ2-1; 7 bases map to TRBD1. The V gene's germline CDR1 is LNHDA and CDR2 SQIVND (reference sequence). CDR3 length equals 15 residues. Unmatched junction bases numbered 8, after V lost 9 bases and J lost 0 bases. The CDR3 sequence is CASRTGESSYNEQFF. The DNA for the CDR3 is TGTGCCAGCCGTACAGGGGAGAGCTCCTACAATGAGCAGTTCTTC.

This clone is judged medium-sized (0.01 to 0.1%). The V gene is TRBV9, the J gene TRBJ1-4, with 9 bases that match TRBD1. The CDR3 loop spans 15 amino acids. Germline V lookup: CDR1 SGDLS, CDR2 YYNGEE. With 3 bases clipped from V and 4 bases from J, the junction kept 4 bases outside the gene matches. CDR3 in amino acids: CASSAPGQGNEKLFF. The CDR3 DNA is TGTGCCAGCAGCGCCCCGGGACAGGGTAATGAAAAACTGTTTTTT. Looking up the rest from reference TRBV9 and TRBJ1-4 gives the full variable domain: DSGVTQTPKHLITATGQRVTLRCSPRSGDLSVYWYQQSLDQGLQFLIQYYNGEERAKGNILERFSAQQFPDLHSELNLSSLELGDSALYFCASSAPGQGNEKLFFGSGTQLSVL.

The V gene is TRBV6-5, the J gene TRBJ2-4; TRBD1 is a possible D gene (6 bases). Trimming stripped 5 bases from V and 1 base from J, with 12 bases between. Germline lookup yields CDR1 MNHEY and CDR2 SVGAGI. The CDR3 runs 15 residues. For the CDR3, the DNA is TGTGCCAGCAGTCAATTCCAGGGGGCCAAAAACATTCAGTACTTC. It specifies CASSQFQGAKNIQYF.

The table lists this clone with a count of one. V usage is TRBV19 and J usage is TRBJ2-3; D is unresolved. The CDR3 is 15 amino acids. V was cut by 0 bases and J by 6 bases, with 13 bases left in between. Germline V lookup: CDR1 LNHDA, CDR2 SQIVND (reference sequence). CDR3 loop: CASSIDLGITDTQYF. DNA of the CDR3: TGTGCCAGTAGTATAGATCTGGGGATAACGGATACGCAGTATTTT.

The CDR3 DNA follows: TGTGCCAGCAGCTCAAGGGCGGGGGCCAACGTCCTGACTTTC. Translation gives CASSSRAGANVLTF. V usage is TRBV7-6 and J usage is TRBJ2-6; D call uncertain. CDR1 and CDR2 (germline): SGHVS, FNYEAQ. V was clipped by 4 bases and J by 4 bases, with 8 bases between them. CDR3 length: 14 amino acids. Combining the CDR3 with reference TRBV7-6 and TRBJ2-6 gives the whole variable domain GAGVSQSPRYKVTKRGQDVALRCDPISGHVSLYWYRQALGQGPEFLTYFNYEAQQDKSGLPNDRFSAERPEGSISTLTIQRTEQRDSAMYRCASSSRAGANVLTFGAGSRLTVL.

The V gene is TRBV29-1, the J gene TRBJ1-1, with D possibly TRBD1 on 6 matching bases. CDR1 is SQVTM, CDR2 ANQGSEA, per germline. V was cut by 3 bases and J by 4 bases, with 12 bases left in between. CDR3 length: 13 residues. The CDR3: CSVEAGASTEAFF. CDR3 in DNA: TGCAGCGTTGAGGCAGGGGCAAGCACTGAAGCTTTCTTT.

The chain links TRBV19 to TRBJ1-6; the D gene is possibly TRBD1 (6 bases). This CDR3 spans 16 amino acids. V was cut by 3 bases and J by 2 bases, with 11 bases left in between. Germline assignment: CDR1 LNHDA and CDR2 SQIVND (reference sequence). The CDR3 DNA follows: TGTGCCAGTAGTATCCATCAGGGGACCTATAATTCACCCCTCCACTTT. Translation gives CASSIHQGTYNSPLHF.